The clone carrying this TCR beta chain was picked up many times. Subjects with ophthalmopathy showed a Clinical Activity Score no lower than 3, a NOSPECS grade no lower than 4, and a duration shorter than 3 months. Lactation, pregnancy, other autoimmune disease or uncontrolled infection excluded patients. PBMCs stemmed from about 9.7 ml fresh peripheral blood. This sample is drawn from a study of T cells in Graves' hyperthyroidism and ophthalmopathy. With V trimmed by 5 bases and J by 2 bases, 8 bases remained unmatched. Per germline, CDR1 MDHEN and CDR2 SYDVKM. The CDR3 loop spans 15 amino acids. Amplification of TCR beta CDR3 regions used RNA as the template. The HTBI primer set drove a first-round RT-PCR of the TCR CDR3. A single record per CDR3 protein comes from TCRdb applying MiXCR to the multiplex PCR reads. The repertoire holds a few hundred thousand distinct CDR3 sequences, with roughly a sixth as singletons.

The receptor was derived from a woman between 18 and 29 years old with Graves' ophthalmopathy. The specimen sequenced was blood. This rearrangement joins TRBV28 to TRBJ1-1; 7 positions agree with TRBD1. CDR3 residues: CASSTFDRANTEAFF. CDR3 DNA sequence: TGTGCCAGCAGTACCTTCGACAGGGCTAACACTGAAGCTTTCTTT.